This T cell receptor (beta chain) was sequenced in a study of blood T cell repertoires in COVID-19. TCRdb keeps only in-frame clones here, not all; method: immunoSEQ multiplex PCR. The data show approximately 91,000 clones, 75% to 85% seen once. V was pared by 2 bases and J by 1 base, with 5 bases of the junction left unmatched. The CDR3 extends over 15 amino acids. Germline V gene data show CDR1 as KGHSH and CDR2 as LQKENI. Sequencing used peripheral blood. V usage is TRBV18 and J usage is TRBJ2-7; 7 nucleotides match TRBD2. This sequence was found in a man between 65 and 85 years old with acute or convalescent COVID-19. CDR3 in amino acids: CASSPGLSGSYEQYF. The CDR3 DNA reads TGTGCCAGCTCACCAGGGCTTAGCGGGTCCTACGAGCAGTACTTC.